Following are 28 T cell receptor beta chains from one sample sequenced in a study of CD8 T cells in ankylosing spondylitis. Via MiXCR, TCRdb re-called the 5' RACE reads, giving one row per CDR3 protein. This table has a few hundred thousand distinct CDR3 sequences, about 20% appearing once. The sample comprised blood, either unsorted or a sorted T cell fraction (not recorded which). Receptors were obtained from a female donor with ankylosing spondylitis or in good health (not recorded which).

This clonotype has only a few counts. The chain recombines TRBV12-3 or TRBV12-4 with TRBJ2-1; the D gene is possibly TRBD1 (5 bases). V was trimmed by 3 bases and J by 7 bases, leaving 13 bases between them. This CDR3 has 14 residues. The CDR3 nucleotides are TGTGCCAGCAGTTTCTTCAGGGTTGGTAATGAGCAGTTCTTC. Residues: CASSFFRVGNEQFF.

In its sample, this clonotype was seen a few times. The V call is TRBV10-3, the J call TRBJ2-7, with unresolved D. V lost 10 bases and J lost 2, with 12 bases in between. This CDR3 is 12 amino acids long. From germline, CDR1 is ENHRY and CDR2 SYGVKD. The DNA for the CDR3 is TGTGCCACAAAGACGGGTACCTACGAGCAGTACTTC. It is translated as CATKTGTYEQYF.

The chain uses TRBV27 and TRBJ2-5, with TRBD2 identical over 10 bases. J was trimmed by 4 bases and V by 5 bases; bases with no gene match: 7. The CDR3 has 15 amino acids. The germline CDR1 and CDR2 sequences are MNHEY and SMNVEV (reference sequence). CDR3 loop: CASSPEREGRETQYF. DNA for the CDR3: TGTGCCAGCAGTCCAGAGCGGGAGGGTCGAGAGACCCAGTACTTC.

J is TRBJ1-4 and V is TRBV3-1; D is possibly TRBD1 (5 bases). V was cut by 4 bases and J by 8 bases, with 20 bases left in between. From germline, CDR1 is LGHDT and CDR2 YNNKEL (reference sequence). The CDR3 has 16 residues. CDR3 bases: TGTGCCAGCAGCCGTACTCGAGGACACTCCTGGGAAAAACTGTTTTTT. It yields the protein CASSRTRGHSWEKLFF.

This clonotype appeared many times. V and J are TRBV9 and TRBJ2-3, with D hard to call. Germline CDR1 is SGDLS and CDR2 is YYNGEE. This CDR3 contains 16 residues. Trimming shortened V by 0 bases and J by 2 bases, and 13 bases separated the two germline ends. CDR3 DNA: TGTGCCAGCAGCGTAGGATCCTCCCTTTACACAGATACGCAGTATTTT. Protein product: CASSVGSSLYTDTQYF. The variable domain in full, completed from reference TRBV9 and TRBJ2-3, reads DSGVTQTPKHLITATGQRVTLRCSPRSGDLSVYWYQQSLDQGLQFLIQYYNGEERAKGNILERFSAQQFPDLHSELNLSSLELGDSALYFCASSVGSSLYTDTQYFGPGTRLTVL.

This chain connects TRBV3-1 to TRBJ2-7; no clear D gene. The CDR3 has 13 amino acids. The germline V gene encodes CDR1 LGHDT and CDR2 YNNKEL (reference sequence). V lost 4 bases, J lost 5 bases, and 12 bases lay in between. CDR3 coding DNA: TGTGCCAGCAGCCTTTCATGGTTCCACGAGCAGTACTTC. Translated, it gives CASSLSWFHEQYF.

This clonotype was detected ten times or more. The chain employs TRBV7-9 and TRBJ2-7; 9 nucleotides agree with TRBD2. The CDR3 spans 16 residues. Germline CDR1 SEHNR, CDR2 FQNEAQ (reference sequence). The J segment lost 5 bases and the V segment lost 2 bases, leaving 10 bases of the junction unmatched. The CDR3, as DNA: TGTGCCAGCAGCTTACAGCCAGCGGGAGGAAATCACGAGCAGTACTTC. Its protein product is CASSLQPAGGNHEQYF.

The chain employs TRBV18 and TRBJ1-2, with D perhaps matching TRBD1 (6 bases). CDR3 length: 13 amino acids. The germline V gene has CDR1 KGHSH and CDR2 LQKENI. V lost 3 bases and J lost 8, with 13 bases in between. The CDR3 DNA is TGTGCCAGCTCACCCAAATCCGGGACAGGCTACACCTTC. Its protein product is CASSPKSGTGYTF.

There are a few counts of this clonotype. V usage is TRBV2 and J usage is TRBJ1-2; 7 nucleotides line up with TRBD1. The CDR3 is 13 amino acids. CDR1 is SNHLY and CDR2 is FYNNEI in the germline V gene. Trimming removed 4 bases from V and 4 bases from J; junction bases left unmatched: 3. This CDR3 reads CASSAQGSYGYTF. In DNA form, the CDR3 reads TGTGCCAGCAGTGCACAGGGGAGCTATGGCTACACCTTC.

This chain links TRBV28 with TRBJ2-7; the D is unclear. V was pared by 6 bases and J by 2 bases, with 14 bases between. The CDR3 sequence is 14 residues long. The germline CDR1 and CDR2 sequences are MDHEN and SYDVKM. CDR3 residues: CASSNSGRAYEQYF. In DNA, the CDR3 is TGTGCCAGCAGCAACAGTGGAAGAGCCTACGAGCAGTACTTC. The full variable domain, rest sourced from reference TRBV28 and TRBJ2-7, is DVKVTQSSRYLVKRTGEKVFLECVQDMDHENMFWYRQDPGLGLRLIYFSYDVKMKEKGDIPEGYSVSREKKERFSLILESASTNQTSMYLCASSNSGRAYEQYFGPGTRLTVT.

In this sample, this clonotype turned up many times. The chain recombines TRBV12-3 or TRBV12-4 with TRBJ2-5; D uncertain. The germline V and J ends were trimmed by 6 bases and 0 bases, with 17 bases remaining between them. The CDR3 totals 16 residues. In nucleotides, the CDR3 is TGTGCCAGCAGGTCTCGTGAATCGACAAACCAAGAGACCCAGTACTTC. The encoded protein is CASRSRESTNQETQYF.

The chain uses TRBV5-6 and TRBJ2-2; D remains ambiguous. V was clipped by 0 bases and J by 1 base, with 7 bases between them. CDR1 SGHDT and CDR2 YYEEEE come from the germline V gene. The CDR3 loop spans 15 amino acids. The CDR3 loop is CASSLDRMNTGELFF. The CDR3 DNA is TGTGCCAGCAGCTTGGACCGAATGAACACCGGGGAGCTGTTTTTT.

This clonotype was recorded at least ten times. The gene calls are TRBV7-2 and TRBJ1-5, with a tentative D call TRBD1 (5 bases). V lost 7 bases, J lost 3 bases, and 13 bases lay in between. CDR3 length equals 14 residues. Germline CDR1 SGHTA, CDR2 FQGNSA. This CDR3 is CASTVWGNNQPQHF. DNA for the CDR3: TGTGCCAGCACCGTCTGGGGGAACAATCAGCCCCAGCATTTT.

V and J are TRBV12-3 or TRBV12-4 and TRBJ2-1; 7 bases match TRBD1. This CDR3 has 16 amino acids. The V and J ends lost 5 bases and 12 bases, in that order; junction bases with no gene match: 19. The CDR3, as DNA: TGTGCCAGCAGTCCATTGGGACAGTTACCTACAATCGGGCAGTTCTTC. This encodes CASSPLGQLPTIGQFF.

Only a few counts were recorded for this clonotype. The chain combines TRBV3-1 with TRBJ2-2; D is undetermined. The germline V gene encodes CDR1 LGHDT and CDR2 YNNKEL (reference sequence). The CDR3 is 14 amino acids. Trimming stripped 7 bases from V and 8 bases from J, with 17 bases between. Here the CDR3 reads CASTPTIPSGELFF. Here the CDR3 DNA reads TGTGCCAGCACCCCGACCATACCGTCGGGGGAGCTGTTTTTT.

In its sample, this clonotype was seen many times. The CDR3 DNA follows: TGCAGCGTTGGGGCGGGAAATGAAAAACTGTTTTTT. Its protein product is CSVGAGNEKLFF. V usage is TRBV29-1 and J usage is TRBJ1-4; the D is unclear. The germline CDR1 and CDR2 sequences are SQVTM and ANQGSEA. The CDR3 is 12 amino acids. Trimming cost V 4 bases and J 5 bases, with 8 bases left between them.

This clonotype was observed a few times. The rearrangement links TRBV25-1 to TRBJ1-1; tentative D call: TRBD1 (6 bases). The V end lost 6 bases, the J end lost 3 bases, and 11 bases lay between the germline ends. CDR1 is MGHDK and CDR2 is SYGVNS in the germline V gene. This CDR3 contains 13 residues. The CDR3 loop is CASREQGYTEAFF. The CDR3 bases are TGTGCCAGCAGGGAACAGGGCTACACTGAAGCTTTCTTT.

This clonotype was recorded a few times. The J gene is TRBJ2-5, the V gene TRBV6-5; the D gene is possibly TRBD1 (6 bases). Germline lookup yields CDR1 MNHEY and CDR2 SVGAGI. V lost 0 bases and J 5 bases, leaving 13 bases between the germline ends. The CDR3 sequence is 15 residues long. The CDR3 region is CASSYSRGSGETQYF. CDR3 nucleotide sequence: TGTGCCAGCAGTTACTCGAGGGGGTCGGGGGAGACCCAGTACTTC.

The chain couples TRBV27 to TRBJ2-7, with 7 bases matching TRBD2. CDR1 is MNHEY, CDR2 SMNVEV, per germline (reference sequence). Trimming removed 2 bases from V and 2 bases from J; junction bases left unmatched: 6. The CDR3 extends over 15 amino acids. The CDR3 DNA reads as TGTGCCAGCAGTTTAAGTTTAGCGGGCCCCTACGAGCAGTACTTC. Its translation: CASSLSLAGPYEQYF.

This chain uses TRBV5-1 with TRBJ1-1, with D maybe TRBD1 (6 bases). Trimming took off 2 bases at V and 5 bases at J, with 13 bases between the two ends. Germline lookup yields CDR1 SGHRS and CDR2 YFSETQ. CDR3 length: 14 residues. CDR3 residues: CASSLLGGQTEAFF. Here the CDR3 DNA reads TGCGCCAGCAGCTTACTGGGGGGGCAAACTGAAGCTTTCTTT.

This clonotype was found many times. Here the CDR3 DNA reads TGCAGTGCTAGGGAGTCAGGGCGGGAAAAACTGTTTTTT. This encodes CSARESGREKLFF. The chain carries TRBV20-1 and TRBJ1-4, with TRBD1 as a possible D gene (5 bases). The germline V gene encodes CDR1 DFQATT and CDR2 SNEGSKA (reference sequence). The CDR3 sequence is 13 residues long. V lost 3 bases, J lost 8 bases, and 13 bases lay in between.

The chain has TRBV11-2 and TRBJ2-7; 11 bases match TRBD2. This CDR3 comprises 18 residues. Trimming at V came to 1 base and at J to 2 bases, leaving 10 bases not matched to a gene. Germline CDR1 reads SGHAT; CDR2 reads FQNNGV. As DNA, the CDR3 is TGTGCCAGCAGCTTAGTAGCTAGCGGGAGGACATCACCCTACGAGCAGTACTTC. Translating it yields CASSLVASGRTSPYEQYF. Combining the CDR3 with reference TRBV11-2 and TRBJ2-7 gives the whole variable domain EAGVAQSPRYKIIEKRQSVAFWCNPISGHATLYWYQQILGQGPKLLIQFQNNGVVDDSQLPKDRFSAERLKGVDSTLKIQPAKLEDSAVYLCASSLVASGRTSPYEQYFGPGTRLTVT.

The table lists this clonotype with many counts. V and J are TRBV12-3 or TRBV12-4 and TRBJ1-5, with D perhaps TRBD1 (6 bases). The CDR3 length is 13 residues. V was trimmed by 4 bases and J by 5 bases, leaving 9 bases between them. The CDR3 bases are TGTGCCAGCAGTTGGGGGGGCTATCAGCCCCAGCATTTT. Translating gives CASSWGGYQPQHF.

The chain combines TRBV30 with TRBJ2-3; 7 bases match TRBD2. Germline V gene lookup returns CDR1 GTSNPN and CDR2 SVGIG (reference sequence). J gave up 5 bases and V 5 bases, and 22 bases lay outside the gene matches. The CDR3 is made up of 18 amino acids. CDR3 coding DNA: TGTGCCTGGCTAAGACAGAGCTATTGGAGGGAGGGAGGAGATACGCAGTATTTT. It encodes CAWLRQSYWREGGDTQYF.

This rearrangement joins TRBV6-5 to TRBJ2-1; D unresolved. The germline V gene encodes CDR1 MNHEY and CDR2 SVGAGI. This CDR3 is built from 11 residues. The V and J ends lost 2 bases and 8 bases respectively, with 4 bases between them. CDR3 loop: CASSYGHEQFF. CDR3 DNA sequence: TGTGCCAGCAGTTACGGGCATGAGCAGTTCTTC.

The genes are TRBV12-3 or TRBV12-4 and TRBJ1-2; 7 positions match TRBD1. V trimming: 6 bases; J trimming: 4 bases; junction bases outside the gene matches: 11. The CDR3 contains 15 residues. The CDR3 DNA is TGTGCCAGCAGCCCCGGGGACAGCCGTAGCTATGGCTACACCTTC. Protein product: CASSPGDSRSYGYTF.

This clonotype has only a few counts. The CDR3, as DNA: TGCGCCAGCAGCTTGGGACAGGGGAATTCGGCGCGGGAGCAGTACTTC. Translated: CASSLGQGNSAREQYF. The V gene is TRBV5-1, the J gene TRBJ2-7; 8 nucleotides agree with TRBD1. The CDR3 runs to 16 residues. With 0 bases clipped from V and 7 bases from J, the junction kept 12 bases outside the gene matches. In germline, CDR1 is SGHRS, CDR2 YFSETQ.

This clonotype was detected ten times or more. V and J are TRBV20-1 and TRBJ1-1; D is undetermined. The CDR3 sequence is 15 residues long. Germline CDR1 is DFQATT and CDR2 is SNEGSKA (reference sequence). Deletions cut 2 bases from V and 1 base from J, with 14 bases between. The CDR3 DNA sequence: TGCAGTGCTAGAAGTCCCCATGAGGGGAACACTGAAGCTTTCTTT. This translates into CSARSPHEGNTEAFF.